These 17 T cell receptor beta chains originate from one sample sequenced in a study of PD-1 blockade in classical Hodgkin lymphoma. All the patients suffered relapse after autologous stem cell transplantation, and brentuximab vedotin exposure differed. Assay used: immunoSEQ multiplex PCR; TCRdb lists only in-frame clones, some missing. The sample shows approximately 73,000 clones, roughly 91% of them seen only once. The input for sequencing was peripheral blood mononuclear cells (PBMCs), taken at baseline. Source of these receptors: a human donor with classical Hodgkin lymphoma.

This sequence joins TRBV30 and TRBJ2-2; unclear D gene. The length of the CDR3 is 13 residues. Trimming stripped 2 bases from V and 6 bases from J, with 10 bases between. Germline assignment: CDR1 GTSNPN and CDR2 SVGIG (reference sequence). The CDR3 DNA sequence: TGTGCCTGGAGTCAATTAAGGGCCGGGGAGCTGTTTTTT. As protein: CAWSQLRAGELFF.

This chain uses TRBV4-1 with TRBJ1-2; 9 bases map to TRBD1. Germline CDR1 and CDR2: MGHRA and YSYEKL. V was pared by 0 bases and J by 6 bases, with 2 bases of the junction left unmatched. The CDR3 totals 14 residues. This chain's CDR3 is CASSQERTGDGYTF. As DNA, the CDR3 is TGCGCCAGCAGCCAAGAAAGGACAGGGGATGGCTACACCTTC.

The chain employs TRBV7-7 and TRBJ2-2; 7 positions agree with TRBD2. Per germline, CDR1 SSHAT and CDR2 FNYEAQ (reference sequence). The CDR3 extends over 15 amino acids. J was trimmed by 0 bases and V by 5 bases; bases with no gene match: 3. The CDR3 protein is CASSISGSNTGELFF. In DNA form, the CDR3 reads TGTGCCAGCAGCATTAGCGGGTCGAACACCGGGGAGCTGTTTTTT.

This chain joins TRBV9 and TRBJ2-1, with D tentatively TRBD1 (6 bases). CDR3 size: 14 residues. Germline CDR1 reads SGDLS; CDR2 reads YYNGEE. The V end was cut by 0 bases, the J end by 9 bases, with 13 bases between. The DNA for the CDR3 is TGTGCCAGCAGCGTAGCAGGGGCCGGGGTTGAGCAGTTCTTC. As protein: CASSVAGAGVEQFF.

The rearrangement uses TRBV19 and TRBJ2-1, with unresolved D. V lost 5 bases to trimming and J lost 8 bases, with 13 bases between them. CDR1 is LNHDA, CDR2 SQIVND, per germline (reference sequence). CDR3 length: 13 residues. The CDR3 bases are TGTGCCAGTAGTTCCGGGCGACCCGATGAGCAGTTCTTC. Translating gives CASSSGRPDEQFF.

This rearrangement joins TRBV27 to TRBJ2-1, with 7 nucleotides matching TRBD2. Germline trimming cut 2 bases from V and 6 bases from J; bases unmatched to any gene: 7. The CDR3 totals 15 residues. Looked up from germline, CDR1 is MNHEY and CDR2 is SMNVEV (reference sequence). The CDR3 spells CASSLTPREPNEQFF. The CDR3 DNA reads TGTGCCAGCAGTTTAACCCCGCGGGAGCCCAATGAGCAGTTCTTC.

This chain links TRBV6-5 with TRBJ1-3; no definite D call. The CDR3 length is 16 residues. Trimming took 0 bases from V and 0 from J, leaving 9 bases between them. The germline CDR1 and CDR2 sequences are MNHEY and SVGAGI. As DNA, the CDR3 is TGTGCCAGCAGTTACTCAGAGACTCCCTCTGGAAACACCATATATTTT. Its translation: CASSYSETPSGNTIYF.

This clone was counted only a few times. This chain joins TRBV2 and TRBJ2-2, with 12 bases identical to TRBD1. The CDR3 sequence is 15 residues long. With 8 bases clipped from V and 7 bases from J, the junction kept 8 bases outside the gene matches. Germline V gives CDR1 SNHLY, CDR2 FYNNEI. CDR3 coding DNA: TGTGCCAGCGGCAAGGGACAGGGGGCCGTCGGGGAGCTGTTTTTT. As protein: CASGKGQGAVGELFF. The variable domain in full, with the rest retrieved from reference TRBV2 and TRBJ2-2, is EPEVTQTPSHQVTQMGQEVILRCVPISNHLYFYWYRQILGQKVEFLVSFYNNEISEKSEIFDDQFSVERPDGSNFTLKIRSTKLEDSAMYFCASGKGQGAVGELFFGEGSRLTVL.

The gene calls are TRBV7-9 and TRBJ2-7, with a tentative D call TRBD2 (5 bases). Trimming cost V 4 bases and J 6 bases, with 13 bases left between them. Germline CDR1 reads SEHNR; CDR2 reads FQNEAQ (reference sequence). CDR3 length equals 13 residues. In DNA, the CDR3 is TGTGCCAGCAGCTCCCCCGAGGGCAGCGAGCAGTACTTC. Translation gives CASSSPEGSEQYF.

J is TRBJ1-1 and V is TRBV2; no reliable D call. The V gene's germline CDR1 is SNHLY and CDR2 FYNNEI. V was pared by 3 bases and J by 11 bases, with 10 bases between. This CDR3 is built from 11 residues. CDR3 sequence (DNA): TGTGCCAGCAGTGACGCGTCATCGGCTTTCTTT. Amino acids: CASSDASSAFF.

The J gene is TRBJ2-7, the V gene TRBV4-3; D uncertain. Trimming shortened V by 0 bases and J by 1 base, and 1 base separated the two germline ends. Germline CDR1 is LGHNA and CDR2 is YSLEER. This CDR3 has 12 amino acids. For the CDR3, the DNA is TGCGCCAGCAGCCAAGATTCCTACGAGCAGTACTTC. This codes for CASSQDSYEQYF.

The J gene is TRBJ2-2, the V gene TRBV25-1, with 10 positions matching TRBD1. J gave up 5 bases and V 7 bases, and 7 bases lay outside the gene matches. The CDR3 totals 15 residues. CDR1 and CDR2 (germline): MGHDK, SYGVNS. The DNA of the CDR3 is TGTGCCAGCACCGCAGGGACAGGGGTGACCGGGGAGCTGTTTTTT. As protein: CASTAGTGVTGELFF.

This clone has just one count. The chain combines TRBV11-2 with TRBJ2-1; 8 nucleotides line up with TRBD2. J gave up 0 bases and V 5 bases, and 9 bases lay outside the gene matches. This CDR3 is built from 17 residues. Germline assignment: CDR1 SGHAT and CDR2 FQNNGV. The CDR3 is CASSQQLAVNSYNEQFF. The DNA of the CDR3 is TGTGCCAGCAGCCAACAACTAGCGGTCAACTCCTACAATGAGCAGTTCTTC.

V is TRBV4-1 and J is TRBJ2-5; 7 nucleotides match TRBD2. This CDR3 has 18 amino acids. Looked up from germline, CDR1 is MGHRA and CDR2 is YSYEKL. J was trimmed by 5 bases and V by 1 base; bases with no gene match: 16. The CDR3 loop is CASSQVRSGVFIRETQYF. The CDR3 DNA sequence: TGCGCCAGCAGCCAAGTTAGAAGCGGGGTTTTTATAAGGGAGACCCAGTACTTC.

The CDR3 region has the DNA TGTGCCAGCAGCGGAGGGACTAGCAACTACAATGAGCAGTTCTTC. Residues: CASSGGTSNYNEQFF. The V call is TRBV11-3, the J call TRBJ2-1, with TRBD2 identical over 9 bases. Per germline, CDR1 SGHNT and CDR2 YENEEA. The length of the CDR3 is 15 residues. Losses at the gene ends were 5 bases for V and 3 bases for J; bases not matched to a gene: 5. Based on the CDR3 plus reference TRBV11-3 and TRBJ2-1, the full variable domain is EAGVVQSPRYKIIEKKQPVAFWCNPISGHNTLYWYLQNLGQGPELLIRYENEEAVDDSQLPKDRFSAERLKGVDSTLKIQPAELGDSAVYLCASSGGTSNYNEQFFGPGTRLTVL.

The gene calls are TRBV7-9 and TRBJ2-7; 10 nucleotides match TRBD1. This CDR3 contains 15 residues. Trimming at V came to 2 bases and at J to 5 bases, leaving 6 bases not matched to a gene. The germline CDR1 and CDR2 sequences are SEHNR and FQNEAQ (reference sequence). The CDR3 region is CASSLTDRGRNEQYF. The CDR3 coding sequence is TGTGCCAGCAGCTTAACTGACAGGGGGCGGAACGAGCAGTACTTC.

V is TRBV19 and J is TRBJ2-7; the D call may be TRBD1 or TRBD2 (5 bases each). Germline-derived CDR1 and CDR2 are LNHDA and SQIVND (reference sequence). V was clipped by 5 bases and J by 1 base, with 9 bases between them. This CDR3 spans 13 amino acids. CDR3 sequence reads: CASSWGKSYEQYF. CDR3 nucleotide sequence: TGTGCCAGTAGTTGGGGGAAATCCTACGAGCAGTACTTC. Full variable domain (missing parts from reference TRBV19 and TRBJ2-7): DGGITQSPKYLFRKEGQNVTLSCEQNLNHDAMYWYRQDPGQGLRLIYYSQIVNDFQKGDIAEGYSVSREKKESFPLTVTSAQKNPTAFYLCASSWGKSYEQYFGPGTRLTVT.